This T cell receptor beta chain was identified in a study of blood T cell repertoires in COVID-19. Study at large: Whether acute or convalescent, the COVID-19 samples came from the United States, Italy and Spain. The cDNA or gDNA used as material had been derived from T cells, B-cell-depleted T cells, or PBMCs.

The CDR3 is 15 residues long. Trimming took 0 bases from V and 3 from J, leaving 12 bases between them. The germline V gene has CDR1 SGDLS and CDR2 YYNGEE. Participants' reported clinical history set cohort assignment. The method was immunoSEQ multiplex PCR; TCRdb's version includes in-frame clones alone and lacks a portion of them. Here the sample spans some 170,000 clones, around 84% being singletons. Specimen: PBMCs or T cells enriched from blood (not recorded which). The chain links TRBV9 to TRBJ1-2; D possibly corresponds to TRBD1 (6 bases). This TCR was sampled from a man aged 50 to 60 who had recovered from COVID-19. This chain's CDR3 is CASSVGPGVDYGYTF. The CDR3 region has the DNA TGTGCCAGCAGCGTAGGCCCAGGGGTTGACTATGGCTACACCTTC.